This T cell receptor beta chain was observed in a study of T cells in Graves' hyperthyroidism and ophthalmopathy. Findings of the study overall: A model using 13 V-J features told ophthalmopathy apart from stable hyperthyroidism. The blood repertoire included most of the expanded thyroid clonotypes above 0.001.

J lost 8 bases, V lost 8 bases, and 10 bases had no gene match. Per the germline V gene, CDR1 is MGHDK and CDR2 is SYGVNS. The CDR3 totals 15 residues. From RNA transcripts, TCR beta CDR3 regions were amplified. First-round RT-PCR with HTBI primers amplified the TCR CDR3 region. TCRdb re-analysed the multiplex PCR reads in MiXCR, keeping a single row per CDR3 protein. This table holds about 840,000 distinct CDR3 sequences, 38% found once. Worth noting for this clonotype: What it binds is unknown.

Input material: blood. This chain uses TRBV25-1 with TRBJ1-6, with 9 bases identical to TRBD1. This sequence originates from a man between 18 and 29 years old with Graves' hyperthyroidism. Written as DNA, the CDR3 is TGTGCCAGCGGGCCTCACCGGACAGGGGATTCACCCCTCCACTTT. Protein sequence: CASGPHRTGDSPLHF.